A single sample gave rise to the 8 T cell receptor beta chains below, sequenced in a study of CD8+ T cells in alopecia areata. RNA was isolated and reverse transcribed to cDNA, the sequencing template. Assay: immunoSEQ multiplex PCR; the TCRdb copy retains only in-frame clones and omits some. Here the sample spans about 130,000 clones, around three fifths being singletons. The material sequenced was CD4+ T cells sorted from blood, taken at week 0. Receptor source: a human donor with alopecia areata.

This clone was found a few times. The rearrangement uses TRBV19 and TRBJ2-2, with 9 bases fitting TRBD1. Germline V CDR1 and CDR2: LNHDA, SQIVND (reference sequence). The CDR3 runs 19 residues. The V and J ends lost 9 bases and 3 bases, in that order; junction bases with no gene match: 20. The CDR3 sequence: CASNGHRDRVFDDTGELFF. The DNA for the CDR3 is TGTGCCAGCAATGGCCACCGGGACAGGGTTTTCGACGACACCGGGGAGCTGTTTTTT.

V is TRBV4-1 and J is TRBJ1-2; D is ambiguous. This CDR3 region has 14 residues. Per the germline V gene, CDR1 is MGHRA and CDR2 is YSYEKL. V was cut by 4 bases and J by 2 bases, with 11 bases left in between. The CDR3 here is CASSLSQMNYGYTF. The CDR3 nucleotides read TGCGCCAGCAGCCTAAGCCAAATGAACTATGGCTACACCTTC.

The gene calls are TRBV2 and TRBJ2-3; a possible D gene is TRBD1 (5 bases). In germline, CDR1 is SNHLY, CDR2 FYNNEI. V was cut by 4 bases and J by 6 bases, with 17 bases left in between. The CDR3 is 15 residues long. The CDR3 reads CASSAQGFTRDTQYF. The DNA for the CDR3 is TGTGCCAGCAGTGCCCAGGGTTTTACGAGGGATACGCAGTATTTT.

The chain's CDR3 is CASINSVFGELFF. The CDR3 DNA is TGTGCCAGCATCAACTCGGTTTTCGGGGAGCTGTTTTTT. The chain employs TRBV28 and TRBJ2-2, with D uncertain. The CDR3 is 13 residues long. The germline gives CDR1 MDHEN, CDR2 SYDVKM. Trimming removed 7 bases at V and 7 bases at J, with 13 bases between.

The CDR3 coding sequence is TGTGCCAGCAGCTGGTACAGGGGGCGAGGGCCGCTTTATGGCTACACCTTC. Its protein is CASSWYRGRGPLYGYTF. The V and J genes are TRBV5-6 and TRBJ1-2; 9 positions match TRBD1. Unmatched junction bases numbered 14, after V lost 3 bases and J lost 5 bases. Germline V gene sequence: CDR1 SGHDT, CDR2 YYEEEE. The CDR3 has 17 residues. The full variable domain, in which reference TRBV5-6 and TRBJ1-2 provide the parts outside the CDR3, is DAGVTQSPTHLIKTRGQQVTLRCSPKSGHDTVSWYQQALGQGPQFIFQYYEEEERQRGNFPDRFSGHQFPNYSSELNVNALLLGDSALYLCASSWYRGRGPLYGYTFGSGTRLTVV.

This clone appeared once. V is TRBV4-2 and J is TRBJ1-1; D is uncertain. Germline V gives CDR1 LGHNA, CDR2 YNFKEQ. The CDR3 extends over 14 amino acids. V lost 3 bases and J lost 11, with 19 bases in between. The CDR3 reads CASSQTVSAGTAFF. In nucleotides, the CDR3 is TGTGCCAGCAGCCAGACGGTATCGGCCGGAACTGCTTTCTTT.

The chain has TRBV2 and TRBJ2-7; the D gene could be TRBD1 or TRBD2 (5 bases each). The CDR3 extends over 14 amino acids. The germline gives CDR1 SNHLY, CDR2 FYNNEI. The V end was cut by 7 bases, the J end by 6 bases, with 19 bases between. Written as DNA, the CDR3 is TGTGCCAGCACCTACCGGGACGGGGCCGCCGAGCAGTACTTC. Protein product: CASTYRDGAAEQYF. Based on the CDR3 plus reference TRBV2 and TRBJ2-7, the full variable domain is EPEVTQTPSHQVTQMGQEVILRCVPISNHLYFYWYRQILGQKVEFLVSFYNNEISEKSEIFDDQFSVERPDGSNFTLKIRSTKLEDSAMYFCASTYRDGAAEQYFGPGTRLTVT.

J is TRBJ2-7 and V is TRBV6-6; tentatively, D is TRBD2 (5 bases). This CDR3 has 15 amino acids. V was cut by 2 bases and J by 7 bases, with 18 bases left in between. Germline loops: CDR1 MNHNY, CDR2 SVGAGI (reference sequence). The CDR3 DNA is TGTGCCAGCAGTTACGGCGCGGGTTCTCCTGTGGAGCAGTACTTC. It yields the protein CASSYGAGSPVEQYF.